This TCR beta chain was retrieved from a study of regulatory T cells in long-lasting Graves disease. Study information: Antithyroid drugs had been taken under 3 months by newly diagnosed Graves' patients. Overall study results and limits: Patients with persistent disease showed a bias toward TRBV28, TRBJ1-2 and TRBJ2-5.

Time point defined: newly diagnosed GD, antithyroid drugs for less than 3 months. PBMC-derived RNA was used for the TCR library. iRepertoire HTBI primers and Arm-PCR of CDR3 regions built TCR beta libraries. TCRdb fed the multiplex PCR reads into MiXCR, producing one record per CDR3 protein. The sample shows about 400,000 distinct CDR3 sequences, approximately 15% of them seen only once. This clonotype was counted only a few times. No antigen is known for it. Per germline, CDR1 SGHAT and CDR2 FQNNGV. This CDR3 has 19 residues. V lost 5 bases, J lost 0 bases, and 26 bases lay in between. In addition, the sample was reused for a study of T cells in Graves' hyperthyroidism and ophthalmopathy. That paper states: Hyperthyroidism was newly diagnosed in patients aged 18 to 65 (duration under 2 months). Diagnoses rested on clinical symptoms, serum thyroxine and TRAb, thyroid ultrasound and orbital computed tomography.

The material was peripheral blood mononuclear cells (PBMCs), obtained at new diagnosis, from a patient treated with antithyroid drugs. The gene calls are TRBV11-2 and TRBJ2-7; tentative D call: TRBD1 (6 bases). This TCR was recovered from a woman aged 40 to 50 with Graves disease. CDR3 DNA: TGTGCCAGCAGCGCCTCCACAGGGTATCGGACGCACCGCTCCTACGAGCAGTACTTC. Residues: CASSASTGYRTHRSYEQYF.